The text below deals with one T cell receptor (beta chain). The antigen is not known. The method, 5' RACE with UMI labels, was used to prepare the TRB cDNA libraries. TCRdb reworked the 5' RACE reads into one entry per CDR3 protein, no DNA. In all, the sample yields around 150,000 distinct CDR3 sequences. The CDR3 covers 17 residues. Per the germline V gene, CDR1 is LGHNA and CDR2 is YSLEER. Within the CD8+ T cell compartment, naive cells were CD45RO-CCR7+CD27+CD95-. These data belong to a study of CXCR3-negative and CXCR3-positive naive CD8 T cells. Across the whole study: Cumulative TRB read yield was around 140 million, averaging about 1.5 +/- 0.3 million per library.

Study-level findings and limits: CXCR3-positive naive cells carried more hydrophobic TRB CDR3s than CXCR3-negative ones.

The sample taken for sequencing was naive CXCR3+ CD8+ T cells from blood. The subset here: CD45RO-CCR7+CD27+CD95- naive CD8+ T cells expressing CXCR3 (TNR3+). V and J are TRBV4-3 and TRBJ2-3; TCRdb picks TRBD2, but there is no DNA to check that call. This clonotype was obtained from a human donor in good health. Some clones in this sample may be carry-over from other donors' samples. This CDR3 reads CASSQDPAGGRTDTQYF.